This T cell receptor beta chain was recovered during a study of T cells after yellow fever vaccination. General study results and limits: Relatively few clonotypes were ones that appeared in both CD4 and CD8 compartments.

Trimming left V 0 bases short and J 1 base short, with 9 bases between. The V gene's germline CDR1 is SGHNT and CDR2 YYREEE (reference sequence). The CDR3 contains 15 residues. 5'RACE template switching generated TCR cDNA, adding a universal primer site and UMIs. TCRdb re-called the 5' RACE reads through MiXCR, storing one row per CDR3 protein. The repertoire holds a few hundred thousand distinct CDR3 sequences, with about 8.7% as singletons. This clonotype occurred many times. Its specificity is unknown. The receptor was isolated from a man between 18 and 35 years old who received the YFV17D yellow fever vaccine. J is TRBJ2-3 and V is TRBV5-4; tentative D call: TRBD2 (6 bases). The sequences come from PBMCs, collected on the day of the first yellow fever vaccination. The CDR3: CASSLAGGRTDTQYF. CDR3 DNA sequence: TGTGCCAGCAGCTTGGCCGGGGGACGCACAGATACGCAGTATTTT.